The 26 T cell receptor beta chains listed next were all sequenced from one sample in a study of OX40 agonist ivuxolimab in advanced cancers. The table came from immunoSEQ multiplex PCR; TCRdb's copy has only in-frame clones and leaves some out. The repertoire holds 50,000 to 65,000 clones, roughly 89% seen once, with approximately 0.8% in the top ten. This sample comprised CD4+ or CD8+ T cells sorted from blood, obtained in a trial of the OX40 agonist ivuxolimab. The source is an adult with an advanced solid tumor such as melanoma, head and neck, liver or kidney cancer.

The chain links TRBV4-1 to TRBJ1-1, with 9 bases fitting TRBD1. V gave up 0 bases and J gave up 5 bases; unmatched junction bases: 4. This CDR3 comprises 15 residues. Germline V lookup: CDR1 MGHRA, CDR2 YSYEKL. The CDR3 loop is CASSQEGTGRTEAFF. CDR3 bases: TGCGCCAGCAGCCAAGAGGGGACAGGGAGAACTGAAGCTTTCTTT.

This clone appeared a few times. The chain employs TRBV5-3 and TRBJ1-5; no reliable D call. TRBV5-3 has ORF status, its function being uncertain. With 0 bases removed from V and 6 bases from J, the gap between germline ends came to 4 bases. The CDR3 loop spans 12 amino acids. The CDR3 coding sequence is TGTGCCAGAAGCTTGGTGCGTCAGCCCCAGCATTTT. This sequence encodes CARSLVRQPQHF.

This chain's CDR3 is CASSVGEGELFF. The DNA for the CDR3 is TGTGCCAGCAGCGTAGGCGAGGGGGAGCTGTTTTTT. The chain has TRBV9 and TRBJ2-2; D remains ambiguous. CDR1 and CDR2 from the germline V gene are SGDLS and YYNGEE. This CDR3 has 12 residues. V dropped 0 bases and J dropped 8 bases, with 5 bases sitting between them. The variable domain in full, completed from reference TRBV9 and TRBJ2-2, reads DSGVTQTPKHLITATGQRVTLRCSPRSGDLSVYWYQQSLDQGLQFLIQYYNGEERAKGNILERFSAQQFPDLHSELNLSSLELGDSALYFCASSVGEGELFFGEGSRLTVL.

The chain has TRBV5-4 and TRBJ2-1; 9 nucleotides line up with TRBD2. The ends lost 4 bases at V and 7 bases at J; junction bases unmatched: 12. The CDR3 is made up of 16 amino acids. CDR1 SGHNT and CDR2 YYREEE come from the germline V gene (reference sequence). CDR3 region: CASSPPKAGGPNEQFF. The CDR3 nucleotides are TGTGCCAGCAGCCCCCCAAAGGCGGGAGGGCCAAATGAGCAGTTCTTC.

The rearrangement joins TRBV5-4 to TRBJ2-2; no clear D gene. The V end lost 4 bases, the J end lost 0 bases, and 16 bases lay between the germline ends. This CDR3 comprises 17 residues. The germline V gene encodes CDR1 SGHNT and CDR2 YYREEE (reference sequence). Here the CDR3 DNA reads TGTGCCAGCAGCCCGACTCCTCCTCCCTCGAACACCGGGGAGCTGTTTTTT. Encoded protein: CASSPTPPPSNTGELFF.

The chain uses TRBV2 and TRBJ2-3; a weak D match, TRBD1 (5 bases). The CDR3 contains 13 residues. V was trimmed by 7 bases and J by 7 bases, leaving 15 bases between them. CDR1 and CDR2 (germline): SNHLY, FYNNEI. CDR3 nucleotide sequence: TGTGCCAGCACCGAGGACAATCCTAATACGCAGTATTTT. It translates to CASTEDNPNTQYF.

This clone appeared a single time. The rearrangement uses TRBV7-9 and TRBJ1-4; perhaps TRBD1 as D (6 bases). This CDR3 is built from 14 residues. V lost 1 base and J 7 bases, leaving 10 bases between the germline ends. From germline, CDR1 is SEHNR and CDR2 FQNEAQ (reference sequence). The CDR3 sequence: CASSLGTVVEKLFF. The CDR3 coding sequence is TGTGCCAGCAGCTTAGGGACAGTGGTTGAAAAACTGTTTTTT.

This clone ranks as medium-sized. The chain uses TRBV5-4 and TRBJ1-2; D is ambiguous. The CDR3 covers 14 residues. V gave up 6 bases and J gave up 2 bases, with 14 bases separating them. From germline, CDR1 is SGHNT and CDR2 YYREEE (reference sequence). The CDR3 region is CASTPGRENYGYTF. As DNA, the CDR3 is TGTGCCAGCACCCCAGGACGGGAAAACTATGGCTACACCTTC.

J is TRBJ2-7 and V is TRBV10-3; 11 bases fit TRBD2. V shed 6 bases, J shed 1 base, and the junction held 5 bases outside the gene matches. The germline V gene encodes CDR1 ENHRY and CDR2 SYGVKD. The CDR3 consists of 15 residues. CDR3 in amino acids: CAISPRLAGSYEQYF. CDR3 bases: TGTGCCATCAGCCCCCGACTAGCGGGGTCCTACGAGCAGTACTTC.

This clone was detected only a few times. V usage is TRBV28 and J usage is TRBJ2-2; D is undetermined. CDR1 and CDR2 (germline): MDHEN, SYDVKM. Deletions cut 8 bases from V and 6 bases from J, with 13 bases between. This CDR3 contains 13 residues. The DNA of the CDR3 is TGTGCCAGCGGATCCCCGATCTCCGGGGAGCTGTTTTTT. Amino acids: CASGSPISGELFF.

The rearrangement joins TRBV6-6 to TRBJ1-1; D is undetermined. Germline V CDR1 and CDR2: MNHNY, SVGAGI (reference sequence). V lost 0 bases to trimming and J lost 5 bases, with 7 bases between them. The CDR3 consists of 13 residues. The DNA for the CDR3 is TGTGCCAGCAGTTACTCGAGGGATACTGAAGCTTTCTTT. Translation gives CASSYSRDTEAFF.

The chain links TRBV20-1 to TRBJ2-3; D is ambiguous. The CDR3 sequence is 10 residues long. Trimming removed 3 bases from V and 3 bases from J, with 1 base in between. The germline V gene has CDR1 DFQATT and CDR2 SNEGSKA (reference sequence). CDR3 in DNA: TGCAGTGCTAGGACAGATACGCAGTATTTT. Translation gives CSARTDTQYF.

Here the CDR3 reads CASSQSDRSNQPQHF. The CDR3 DNA sequence: TGCGCCAGCAGTCAATCTGACAGGAGCAATCAGCCCCAGCATTTT. The V gene is TRBV23-1, the J gene TRBJ1-5; perhaps TRBD1 as D (6 bases). TRBV23-1 falls under the ORF class, with uncertain function. This CDR3 region has 15 residues. V was trimmed by 0 bases and J by 1 base, leaving 7 bases between them.

This chain uses TRBV7-8 with TRBJ1-1; TRBD1 agrees at 9 bases. CDR3 length equals 13 residues. Germline lookup yields CDR1 SGHVS and CDR2 FQNEAQ. Trimming at V came to 6 bases and at J to 3 bases, leaving 2 bases not matched to a gene. Written as DNA, the CDR3 is TGTGCCAGCAGTCGGACAGGGGACACTGAAGCTTTCTTT. It codes for CASSRTGDTEAFF.

The chain couples TRBV11-2 to TRBJ1-3; 10 bases are a match to TRBD1. Germline V lookup: CDR1 SGHAT, CDR2 FQNNGV. The V gene end was trimmed by 2 bases and the J gene end by 1 base; junction bases not matched to a gene: 11. The CDR3 loop spans 19 amino acids. CDR3 loop: CASSLSGTGALLSGNTIYF. CDR3 nucleotide sequence: TGTGCCAGCAGCTTATCTGGGACAGGGGCCCTTCTATCTGGAAACACCATATATTTT. The full variable domain, in which reference TRBV11-2 and TRBJ1-3 provide the parts outside the CDR3, is EAGVAQSPRYKIIEKRQSVAFWCNPISGHATLYWYQQILGQGPKLLIQFQNNGVVDDSQLPKDRFSAERLKGVDSTLKIQPAKLEDSAVYLCASSLSGTGALLSGNTIYFGEGSWLTVV.

This clone came up once. The V call is TRBV4-1, the J call TRBJ1-2; a possible D gene is TRBD1 (6 bases). This CDR3 region has 14 residues. Trimming stripped 2 bases from V and 5 bases from J, with 12 bases between. Germline-derived CDR1 and CDR2 are MGHRA and YSYEKL. The CDR3 sequence is CASSQPDSLYGYTF. As DNA, the CDR3 is TGCGCCAGCAGCCAACCGGACAGTCTTTATGGCTACACCTTC.

V is TRBV27 and J is TRBJ1-4, with D possibly TRBD1 on 5 matching bases. Per the germline V gene, CDR1 is MNHEY and CDR2 is SMNVEV (reference sequence). The CDR3 is 14 residues long. V lost 5 bases, J lost 8 bases, and 15 bases lay in between. DNA of the CDR3: TGTGCCAGCAGTAATCCCGGGACGGGGGAAAAACTGTTTTTT. This encodes CASSNPGTGEKLFF.

The chain is built from TRBV2 and TRBJ2-2; D not resolved. The CDR3 spans 14 residues. Per the germline V gene, CDR1 is SNHLY and CDR2 is FYNNEI. Trimming stripped 4 bases from V and 1 base from J, with 7 bases between. The CDR3 loop is CASSVRGNTGELFF. The CDR3 bases are TGTGCCAGCAGTGTACGTGGGAACACCGGGGAGCTGTTTTTT.

The V and J genes are TRBV19 and TRBJ1-5; TRBD1 matches at 10 bases. From germline, CDR1 is LNHDA and CDR2 SQIVND (reference sequence). This CDR3 is built from 14 residues. Unmatched junction bases numbered 4, after V lost 4 bases and J lost 7 bases. Here the CDR3 DNA reads TGTGCCAGTAGTACGGGACAGGGGCCGCAGCCCCAGCATTTT. This encodes CASSTGQGPQPQHF. The full variable domain, its missing parts supplied by reference TRBV19 and TRBJ1-5, is DGGITQSPKYLFRKEGQNVTLSCEQNLNHDAMYWYRQDPGQGLRLIYYSQIVNDFQKGDIAEGYSVSREKKESFPLTVTSAQKNPTAFYLCASSTGQGPQPQHFGDGTRLSIL.

The V gene is TRBV5-1, the J gene TRBJ2-7; D not resolved. Trimming stripped 1 base from V and 8 bases from J, with 16 bases between. Germline CDR1 SGHRS, CDR2 YFSETQ. CDR3 length: 14 amino acids. The CDR3 DNA reads TGCGCCAGCAGCTTGCCCGAAGCTGGGCCCCAGCAGTACTTC. Its translation: CASSLPEAGPQQYF.

The chain joins TRBV28 to TRBJ1-4; maybe TRBD1 (6 bases). Trimming took off 6 bases at V and 5 bases at J, with 13 bases between the two ends. The germline V gene has CDR1 MDHEN and CDR2 SYDVKM. The CDR3 covers 14 residues. CDR3 DNA sequence: TGTGCCAGCAGCCCGGGGGGCGCGAATGAAAAACTGTTTTTT. This gives the protein CASSPGGANEKLFF.

The J gene is TRBJ2-5, the V gene TRBV7-2; the match to TRBD2 covers 11 bases. This CDR3 comprises 14 residues. J lost 5 bases, V lost 3 bases, and 2 bases had no gene match. The germline gives CDR1 SGHTA, CDR2 FQGNSA. The CDR3 protein is CASSLTSGMETQYF. CDR3 sequence (DNA): TGTGCCAGCAGCTTGACTAGCGGGATGGAGACCCAGTACTTC.

This chain links TRBV5-1 with TRBJ2-1, with D unclear. The germline CDR1 and CDR2 sequences are SGHRS and YFSETQ. Trimming cost V 4 bases and J 5 bases, with 10 bases left between them. CDR3 size: 13 residues. The CDR3 sequence: CASSQGRNNEQFF. CDR3 nucleotides: TGCGCCAGCAGCCAAGGACGTAACAATGAGCAGTTCTTC. The entire variable domain, with the rest obtained from reference TRBV5-1 and TRBJ2-1, is as follows: KAGVTQTPRYLIKTRGQQVTLSCSPISGHRSVSWYQQTPGQGLQFLFEYFSETQRNKGNFPGRFSGRQFSNSRSEMNVSTLELGDSALYLCASSQGRNNEQFFGPGTRLTVL.

This chain uses TRBV6-1 with TRBJ2-1, with D tentatively TRBD2 (6 bases). Trimming removed 8 bases at V and 5 bases at J, with 16 bases between. Germline CDR1 is MNHNS and CDR2 is SASEGT. The length of the CDR3 is 14 residues. CDR3 region: CASFGLFSDNEQFF. CDR3 coding DNA: TGTGCCAGCTTTGGACTATTTTCCGACAATGAGCAGTTCTTC.

Here the CDR3 reads CASSPPSRSGNTIYF. The CDR3 DNA follows: TGTGCCAGCTCACCACCCTCACGCTCTGGAAACACCATATATTTT. This chain uses TRBV18 with TRBJ1-3; no definite D call. Looked up from germline, CDR1 is KGHSH and CDR2 is LQKENI. V was cut by 0 bases and J by 0 bases, with 6 bases left in between. The CDR3 length is 15 residues.

This chain uses TRBV19 with TRBJ1-5; no clear D gene. The CDR3 loop spans 15 amino acids. The germline V and J ends were trimmed by 5 bases and 0 bases, with 11 bases remaining between them. Germline V gene lookup returns CDR1 LNHDA and CDR2 SQIVND (reference sequence). The CDR3 sequence: CASSALAGSNQPQHF. The CDR3 nucleotides are TGTGCCAGTAGTGCTCTGGCAGGTAGCAATCAGCCCCAGCATTTT.